Presented here are 14 T cell receptor beta chains from one specimen sequenced in a study of T cell responses to AZD1222 COVID-19 vaccine. Profiled with immunoSEQ multiplex PCR; TCRdb holds only in-frame clones, not every one. The table has about 90,000 clones, roughly 86% seen once. The sequences come from peripheral blood, collected on day 0 of AZD1222 vaccination. The source of these receptors is an adult in good health.

The rearrangement uses TRBV4-1 and TRBJ2-7; D is unclear. CDR3 length: 14 amino acids. Germline-derived CDR1 and CDR2 are MGHRA and YSYEKL. V was cut by 0 bases and J by 2 bases, with 8 bases left in between. The CDR3 is CASSQDLETYEQYF. Written as DNA, the CDR3 is TGCGCCAGCAGCCAAGATTTGGAGACCTACGAGCAGTACTTC.

The V and J genes are TRBV24-1 and TRBJ2-5; D not resolved. The CDR3 is made up of 14 amino acids. V was shortened by 4 bases and J by 1 base, with 9 bases between the two germline ends. CDR1 is KGHDR, CDR2 SFDVKD, per germline. The CDR3 region is CATSDRVTQETQYF. The CDR3 region has the DNA TGTGCCACCAGTGACCGGGTGACCCAAGAGACCCAGTACTTC.

The CDR3 sequence: CASSLAGFETQYF. DNA for the CDR3: TGTGCCAGCAGCTTAGCTGGATTTGAGACCCAGTACTTC. V gene TRBV13 combines with J gene TRBJ2-5; D not resolved. The CDR3 is 13 residues long. Per the germline V gene, CDR1 is PRHDT and CDR2 is FYEKMQ (reference sequence). V was pared by 1 base and J by 5 bases, with 8 bases between.

The chain carries TRBV29-1 and TRBJ1-1, with a tentative D call TRBD1 (5 bases). Trimming took 4 bases from V and 1 from J, leaving 10 bases between them. The CDR3 has 13 amino acids. Per germline, CDR1 SQVTM and CDR2 ANQGSEA. In DNA form, the CDR3 reads TGCAGCGTTGTCCCAGGGTGGAACACTGAAGCTTTCTTT. It translates to CSVVPGWNTEAFF.

This clone was recorded once. The V gene is TRBV28, the J gene TRBJ1-6; 7 bases are a match to TRBD1. This CDR3 has 14 residues. After removal of 5 bases from V and 6 bases from J, the junction contained 4 bases not matched to a gene. Looked up from germline, CDR1 is MDHEN and CDR2 is SYDVKM. The CDR3 loop reads CASSLYRGNSPLHF. The CDR3 nucleotides read TGTGCCAGCAGTCTCTACAGGGGTAATTCACCCCTCCACTTT.

The chain joins TRBV30 to TRBJ2-1, with 8 positions matching TRBD2. The trim removed 3 bases at V and 4 bases at J, leaving 8 bases unmatched. Germline V gene data show CDR1 as GTSNPN and CDR2 as SVGIG (reference sequence). The CDR3 extends over 15 amino acids. CDR3 nucleotides: TGTGCCTGGAGCGAAGGGACTAGTGGGTACAATGAGCAGTTCTTC. Its translation: CAWSEGTSGYNEQFF.

CDR3 DNA sequence: TGTGCCAGCCGTAGGGGACAGGGCTATGGCTACACCTTC. It specifies CASRRGQGYGYTF. This chain uses TRBV27 with TRBJ1-2; 9 bases fit TRBD1. The CDR3 contains 13 residues. Germline V CDR1 and CDR2: MNHEY, SMNVEV (reference sequence). V shed 8 bases and J 4 bases; nucleotides not matched to a gene: 5.

The V and J genes are TRBV7-2 and TRBJ2-3; D might be TRBD1 (6 bases). The CDR3 length is 15 residues. V gave up 5 bases and J gave up 5 bases, with 17 bases separating them. Germline V lookup: CDR1 SGHTA, CDR2 FQGNSA. DNA of the CDR3: TGTGCCAGCAGCCTGGGGACACAGGGTGGAGATACGCAGTATTTT. It codes for CASSLGTQGGDTQYF.

The chain links TRBV29-1 to TRBJ1-4, with 7 bases identical to TRBD1. Per germline, CDR1 SQVTM and CDR2 ANQGSEA. Unmatched junction bases numbered 4, after V lost 7 bases and J lost 8 bases. The CDR3 spans 11 residues. The CDR3 sequence is CSARDSEKLFF. The CDR3 DNA follows: TGCAGCGCCCGGGACAGCGAAAAACTGTTTTTT.

This clone was seen only once. The V gene is TRBV24-1, the J gene TRBJ2-5; 7 bases match TRBD1. Looked up from germline, CDR1 is KGHDR and CDR2 is SFDVKD. Trimming took 1 base from V and 5 from J; bases not matched to a gene: 6. CDR3 size: 15 residues. The DNA of the CDR3 is TGTGCCACCAGTGATTTCCTGCAGGGGGATGAGACCCAGTACTTC. Its protein product is CATSDFLQGDETQYF.

This clone has a handful of counts. This chain connects TRBV28 to TRBJ2-1; 7 bases match TRBD2. The CDR3 is 15 amino acids. With 5 bases clipped from V and 0 bases from J, the junction kept 4 bases outside the gene matches. Germline assignment: CDR1 MDHEN and CDR2 SYDVKM. The CDR3 sequence: CASSTAGSSYNEQFF. Here the CDR3 DNA reads TGTGCCAGCAGTACAGCGGGATCCTCCTACAATGAGCAGTTCTTC. The complete variable domain, with remaining parts taken from reference TRBV28 and TRBJ2-1, reads DVKVTQSSRYLVKRTGEKVFLECVQDMDHENMFWYRQDPGLGLRLIYFSYDVKMKEKGDIPEGYSVSREKKERFSLILESASTNQTSMYLCASSTAGSSYNEQFFGPGTRLTVL.

The chain recombines TRBV29-1 with TRBJ2-5; D may be TRBD2 (5 bases). Germline CDR1 is SQVTM and CDR2 is ANQGSEA. Trimming took off 1 base at V and 5 bases at J, with 11 bases between the two ends. This CDR3 is built from 13 residues. Here the CDR3 reads CSVEVGLGETQYF. The CDR3 bases are TGCAGCGTTGAAGTAGGACTCGGGGAGACCCAGTACTTC.

The rearrangement joins TRBV27 to TRBJ2-5; TRBD2 aligns across 10 bases. In germline, CDR1 is MNHEY, CDR2 SMNVEV (reference sequence). Germline trimming cut 4 bases from V and 2 bases from J; bases unmatched to any gene: 1. The CDR3 has 14 amino acids. Here the CDR3 reads CASSSGLAQETQYF. CDR3 in DNA: TGTGCCAGCAGTTCGGGACTAGCGCAAGAGACCCAGTACTTC.

This chain links TRBV5-4 with TRBJ2-3; tentatively, D is TRBD2 (6 bases). Between the trimmed V and J ends, which lost 2 bases and 0 bases, there was a span of 13 bases. This CDR3 has 16 amino acids. Germline CDR1 is SGHNT and CDR2 is YYREEE (reference sequence). DNA of the CDR3: TGTGCCAGCAGCTTTTTCCGGGAGCTTAGCACAGATACGCAGTATTTT. The encoded protein is CASSFFRELSTDTQYF.